Listed here is a single TCR beta chain. TCRdb reprocessed the RT-PCR reads with MiXCR, giving one entry per CDR3 protein. Of 150,000 to 250,000 distinct CDR3 sequences in the sample, 40% to 45% were seen once. This specimen belongs to a study of patients and donors after allogeneic stem cell transplantation. Germline-derived CDR1 and CDR2 are ENHRY and SYGVKD. This CDR3 is built from 13 residues. Between the trimmed V and J ends, which lost 1 base and 5 bases, there was a span of 5 bases. The sequencing input was blood, either unsorted or a sorted T cell fraction (not recorded which). The sequence derives from a human donor who was either an allogeneic HSCT recipient or a stem cell or donor lymphocyte infusion donor (not recorded which). It is not recorded whose cells these are; they may come from a transplant donor. The rearrangement uses TRBV10-3 and TRBJ1-4; unclear D gene. CDR3 nucleotides: TGTGCCATCAGTGAGTTAGACAATGAAAAACTGTTTTTT. Amino acid sequence: CAISELDNEKLFF.